The 14 T cell receptor beta chains given below trace back to one sample, sequenced in a study of OX40 agonist ivuxolimab in advanced cancers. This table comes from immunoSEQ multiplex PCR, and its TCRdb copy is limited to in-frame clones, with some not included. Seen here are about 100,000 clones, approximately 90% observed once, and the top ten hold 0.45% to 0.65%. The sample consisted of CD4+ or CD8+ T cells sorted from blood, taken in a trial of the OX40 agonist ivuxolimab. The receptors were sampled from an adult with an advanced solid tumor such as melanoma, head and neck, liver or kidney cancer.

The gene calls are TRBV15 and TRBJ2-7; TRBD2 matches at 12 bases. CDR3 length: 13 amino acids. The germline gives CDR1 LNHNV, CDR2 YYDKDF (reference sequence). J lost 6 bases, V lost 8 bases, and 5 bases had no gene match. CDR3 sequence (DNA): TGTGCCACCTCGACTAGCGGGAGTGGCGAGCAGTACTTC. It is translated as CATSTSGSGEQYF.

This chain links TRBV7-9 with TRBJ2-3; 9 bases match TRBD2. Germline CDR1 SEHNR, CDR2 FQNEAQ (reference sequence). Losses at the gene ends were 4 bases for V and 5 bases for J; bases not matched to a gene: 10. This CDR3 contains 16 residues. This CDR3 is CASSYDVAGVGDTQYF. The CDR3 DNA reads TGTGCCAGCAGCTACGACGTAGCGGGAGTGGGAGATACGCAGTATTTT.

Remarks on this clone: This sample also contains other DNA sequences that code for the same CDR3. The CDR3: CASRGQLYSNQPQHF. DNA for the CDR3: TGTGCCAGCCGGGGACAGTTATATAGCAATCAGCCCCAGCATTTT. The rearrangement uses TRBV2 and TRBJ1-5; 7 nucleotides line up with TRBD1. CDR3 length equals 15 residues. The V gene end was trimmed by 8 bases and the J gene end by 0 bases; junction bases not matched to a gene: 7. From germline, CDR1 is SNHLY and CDR2 FYNNEI.

This chain links TRBV5-1 with TRBJ2-1; D unclear. This CDR3 spans 14 amino acids. The V end was cut by 0 bases, the J end by 6 bases, with 10 bases between. Germline CDR1 and CDR2: SGHRS and YFSETQ. CDR3 amino acids: CASSLAGALNEQFF. The CDR3, as DNA: TGCGCCAGCAGCTTGGCGGGTGCCCTCAATGAGCAGTTCTTC.

The rearrangement links TRBV9 to TRBJ2-1; D remains ambiguous. Germline values: CDR1 SGDLS, CDR2 YYNGEE. The germline V and J ends were trimmed by 3 bases and 7 bases, with 14 bases remaining between them. The length of the CDR3 is 14 residues. The CDR3 loop is CASSEAPSTNEQFF. In nucleotides, the CDR3 is TGTGCCAGCAGCGAGGCTCCTAGTACGAATGAGCAGTTCTTC.

The J gene is TRBJ1-1, the V gene TRBV4-2; no clear D. Germline V gene lookup returns CDR1 LGHNA and CDR2 YNFKEQ. V gave up 4 bases and J gave up 0 bases, with 6 bases separating them. This CDR3 has 13 residues. The DNA for the CDR3 is TGTGCCAGCAGCCCCTCTATGAACACTGAAGCTTTCTTT. The encoded protein is CASSPSMNTEAFF.

V and J are TRBV30 and TRBJ1-5; TRBD1 might be the D (5 bases). This CDR3 is 14 amino acids long. The germline V and J ends were trimmed by 1 base and 8 bases, with 15 bases remaining between them. Germline CDR1 is GTSNPN and CDR2 is SVGIG (reference sequence). Here the CDR3 reads CAWSERTRKKPQHF. CDR3 coding DNA: TGTGCCTGGAGTGAGCGGACACGGAAAAAGCCCCAGCATTTT. Full variable domain (outside the CDR3, taken from reference TRBV30 and TRBJ1-5): SQTIHQWPATLVQPVGSPLSLECTVEGTSNPNLYWYRQAAGRGLQLLFYSVGIGQISSEVPQNLSASRPQDRQFILSSKKLLLSDSGFYLCAWSERTRKKPQHFGDGTRLSIL.

The chain joins TRBV7-2 to TRBJ2-1; 8 nucleotides match TRBD2. Germline CDR1 reads SGHTA; CDR2 reads FQGNSA. This CDR3 has 16 amino acids. Unmatched junction bases numbered 3, after V lost 2 bases and J lost 0 bases. The chain's CDR3 is CASSLLSGSSYNEQFF. The CDR3, as DNA: TGTGCCAGCAGCTTATTGAGCGGGAGCTCCTACAATGAGCAGTTCTTC.

The rearrangement joins TRBV5-1 to TRBJ1-1, with D tentatively TRBD1 (5 bases). Per germline, CDR1 SGHRS and CDR2 YFSETQ. V lost 4 bases and J lost 1, with 14 bases in between. The CDR3 spans 15 residues. This CDR3 reads CASSPRGDRNTEAFF. CDR3 bases: TGCGCCAGCAGCCCACGAGGTGACAGGAACACTGAAGCTTTCTTT.

Comments on this clone: This CDR3 is also generated by other DNA sequences in the sample. The chain uses TRBV28 and TRBJ1-5; no reliable D call. Germline V gene sequence: CDR1 MDHEN, CDR2 SYDVKM. Trimming took off 5 bases at V and 0 bases at J, with 8 bases between the two ends. The CDR3 contains 14 residues. CDR3 amino acids: CASSPQYSNQPQHF. CDR3 DNA sequence: TGTGCCAGCAGTCCTCAGTATAGCAATCAGCCCCAGCATTTT.

This clone was observed a single time. The chain carries TRBV6-1 and TRBJ2-7, with TRBD1 as a possible D gene (6 bases). The germline V gene has CDR1 MNHNS and CDR2 SASEGT. Trimming shortened V by 7 bases and J by 3 bases, and 19 bases separated the two germline ends. The CDR3 has 15 residues. This CDR3 is CASTPRGTNFYEQYF. DNA of the CDR3: TGTGCCAGCACCCCCAGGGGCACAAATTTCTACGAGCAGTACTTC.

This clone appeared a single time. V gene TRBV5-4 combines with J gene TRBJ2-3; the D call may be TRBD1 or TRBD2 (6 bases each). CDR3 length equals 17 residues. V lost 0 bases to trimming and J lost 2 bases, with 16 bases between them. Germline CDR1 SGHNT, CDR2 YYREEE (reference sequence). CDR3 residues: CASSLDGGPRSTDTQYF. The CDR3 bases are TGTGCCAGCAGCTTGGATGGGGGGCCTCGATCCACAGATACGCAGTATTTT.

V gene TRBV18 combines with J gene TRBJ1-2; D call uncertain. Per germline, CDR1 KGHSH and CDR2 LQKENI. The CDR3 is 16 residues long. Trimming took 0 bases from V and 4 from J, leaving 15 bases between them. DNA of the CDR3: TGTGCCAGCTCACCACCGGAGCTCACTAGGAGCTATGGCTACACCTTC. This translates into CASSPPELTRSYGYTF.

The chain recombines TRBV6-1 with TRBJ2-7, with 7 nucleotides matching TRBD1. The V gene end was trimmed by 0 bases and the J gene end by 4 bases; junction bases not matched to a gene: 6. This CDR3 is built from 15 residues. Germline lookup yields CDR1 MNHNS and CDR2 SASEGT. The CDR3 is CASSEAGTEYYEQYF. As DNA, the CDR3 is TGTGCCAGCAGTGAAGCCGGGACAGAATATTACGAGCAGTACTTC.